The subject of this entry is one TCR beta chain. The antigen remains undetermined. The CDR3 covers 15 residues. Deletions cut 3 bases from V and 2 bases from J, with 12 bases between. Germline V gives CDR1 SEHNR, CDR2 FQNEAQ (reference sequence). Here immunoSEQ multiplex PCR was the method, and the copy in TCRdb shows in-frame clones only, minus some. The table has some 170,000 clones, roughly 89% seen once. The source of the sample is a study of cytomegalovirus exposure and HLA in healthy donors. Study-level background: The 130 or so validation repertoires, a later analysis reported, used the same platform as the approximately 650 first-cohort repertoires. Findings of the study overall: First-cohort TCR clusters were later found to tend to co-occur in the 120 or so validation repertoires. The study found most TCR sequences rare, yet found some public TCRs in many donors. There were over 150 TCR beta chains listed as cytomegalovirus-associated.

The chain recombines TRBV7-9 with TRBJ2-3; D possibly corresponds to TRBD1 (5 bases). Sequenced material: PBMCs. The receptor comes from a woman under 40 in good health and CMV-seronegative. CDR3 residues: CASSFYQGNTDTQYF. Written as DNA, the CDR3 is TGTGCCAGCAGCTTTTATCAGGGCAACACAGATACGCAGTATTTT.